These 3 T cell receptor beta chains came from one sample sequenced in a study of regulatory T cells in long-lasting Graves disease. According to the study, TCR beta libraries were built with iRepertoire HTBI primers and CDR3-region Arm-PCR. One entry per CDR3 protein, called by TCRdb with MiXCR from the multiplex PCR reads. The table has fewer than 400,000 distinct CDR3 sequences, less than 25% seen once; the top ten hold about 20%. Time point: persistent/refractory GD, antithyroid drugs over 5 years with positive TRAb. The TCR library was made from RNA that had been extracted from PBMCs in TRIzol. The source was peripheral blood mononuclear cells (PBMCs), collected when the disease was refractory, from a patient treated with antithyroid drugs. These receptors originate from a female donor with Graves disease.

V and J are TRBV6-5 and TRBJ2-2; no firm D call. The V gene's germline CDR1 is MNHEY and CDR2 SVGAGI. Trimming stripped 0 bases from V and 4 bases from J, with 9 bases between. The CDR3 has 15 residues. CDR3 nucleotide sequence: TGTGCCAGCAGTTACTCGGCAGCCCCCACCGGGGAGCTGTTTTTT. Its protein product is CASSYSAAPTGELFF.

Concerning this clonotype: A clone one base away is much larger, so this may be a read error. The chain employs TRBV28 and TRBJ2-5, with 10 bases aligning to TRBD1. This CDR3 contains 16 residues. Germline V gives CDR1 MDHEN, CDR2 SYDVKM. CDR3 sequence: CASSTGQGVRQEAQYF. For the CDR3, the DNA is TGTGCCAGCAGTACCGGACAGGGGGTGCGACAAGAGGCCCAGTACTTC.

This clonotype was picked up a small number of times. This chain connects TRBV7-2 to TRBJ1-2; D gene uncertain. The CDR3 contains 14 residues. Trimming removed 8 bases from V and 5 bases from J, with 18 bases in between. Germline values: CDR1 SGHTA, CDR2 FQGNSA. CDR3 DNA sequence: TGTGCCAGCGGCCCCGGGATTCCTTCATATGGCTACACCTTC. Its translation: CASGPGIPSYGYTF.